The following is a TCR beta chain sequence with its context. Seattle enrolled patients during active infection and tracked them longitudinally. This record belongs to a study of blood T cell repertoires in COVID-19. Study-wide context: Donors in the United States, Italy and Spain gave samples during acute or convalescent COVID-19. The analysed material was cDNA or gDNA that came from T cells, B-cell-depleted T cells, or PBMCs.

Germline lookup yields CDR1 MDHEN and CDR2 SYDVKM. The CDR3 extends over 12 amino acids. The V and J ends lost 10 bases and 5 bases, in that order; junction bases with no gene match: 3. Authors' analysis steps: Reference gene primers were amplified, and this amplification served to estimate nucleated cell counts. Sequenced by immunoSEQ multiplex PCR; TCRdb stores in-frame clones only, minus some. That table gives V, J and clone size, and the DNA gave D and trimming. The sample includes more than 60,000 clones, 65% to 90% of them seen just once. The receptor comes from a man older than 75 with COVID-19, enrolled during active disease. The chain joins TRBV28 to TRBJ1-5; 9 bases fit TRBD1. The sample was peripheral blood. CDR3 sequence reads: CAIQGAYQPQHF. CDR3 coding DNA: TGTGCCATACAGGGGGCCTATCAGCCCCAGCATTTT.